The rows below give T cell receptor beta chains drawn from one sample of a study of cytomegalovirus exposure and HLA in healthy donors. Clones were sequenced by immunoSEQ multiplex PCR, and TCRdb holds only the in-frame ones, with some missing. Among approximately 82,000 clones listed, around 78% were seen once. The sequenced sample was PBMCs. The receptors come from a man in his forties in good health and CMV-seronegative. CDR3s include the opening cysteine and the closing phenylalanine or tryptophan. The order of the fields is clone size, V gene, CDR3 protein. Rows may omit the clone size; those that give it use once, few, many or a size class.

abundance: .; v_gene: TRBV28; CDR3aa: CASSTTGTTNEKLFF
abundance: .; v_gene: TRBV18; CDR3aa: CASSPTQGLGTRGYTF
abundance: .; v_gene: TRBV5-6; CDR3aa: CASSLGQGATGANVLTF
abundance: .; v_gene: TRBV6-1; CDR3aa: CASSESLAVSYNEQFF
abundance: .; v_gene: TRBV10-3; CDR3aa: CAIIFSEVYTEAFF
abundance: .; v_gene: TRBV5-4; CDR3aa: CASRPTGTGANVLTF
abundance: .; v_gene: TRBV6-1; CDR3aa: CASSDPFGTGASAGYGYTF
abundance: .; v_gene: TRBV5-1; CDR3aa: CASSPQQVPGTEAFF
abundance: .; v_gene: TRBV11-3; CDR3aa: CASSLVQGVNYGYTF
abundance: once; v_gene: TRBV28; CDR3aa: CASSRYYEQYF
abundance: once; v_gene: TRBV6-1; CDR3aa: CASSSGQLQETQYF
abundance: .; v_gene: TRBV18; CDR3aa: CASSPPSVNTEAFF
abundance: .; v_gene: TRBV12-5; CDR3aa: CASGTNEAFF
abundance: .; v_gene: TRBV18; CDR3aa: CASSPNRPPEPQHF
abundance: .; v_gene: TRBV11-2; CDR3aa: CASSLGTEAEQYF
abundance: .; v_gene: TRBV7-2; CDR3aa: CASSSHRLGETQYF
abundance: .; v_gene: TRBV29-1; CDR3aa: CSVKQQGDMNTEAFF
abundance: .; v_gene: TRBV25-1; CDR3aa: CASSEGLDSSYNEQFF
abundance: few; v_gene: TRBV6-4; CDR3aa: CASRSGGNTGELFF
abundance: .; v_gene: TRBV28; CDR3aa: CATSDTNTEAFF
abundance: .; v_gene: TRBV6-5; CDR3aa: CASSERSGEETQYF
abundance: .; v_gene: TRBV28; CDR3aa: CASTGTPYTGELFF
abundance: .; v_gene: TRBV19; CDR3aa: CASTQGADSTEAFF
abundance: .; v_gene: TRBV9; CDR3aa: CASSVYPGTAGNTIYF
abundance: few; v_gene: TRBV7-8; CDR3aa: CASSFNRGLTTGQPQHF
abundance: .; v_gene: TRBV2; CDR3aa: CASKVLAGGYETQYF
abundance: .; v_gene: TRBV2; CDR3aa: CASTRQGAADTQYF
abundance: .; v_gene: TRBV28; CDR3aa: CASSPGHHTEAFF
abundance: once; v_gene: TRBV27; CDR3aa: CASSSGLAGFTDTQYF
abundance: .; v_gene: TRBV5-1; CDR3aa: CASSPGVAGAGELFF
abundance: .; v_gene: TRBV9; CDR3aa: CASNLLGGNEQYF
abundance: .; v_gene: TRBV11-2; CDR3aa: CASSLDRGPNQPQHF
abundance: .; v_gene: TRBV4-1; CDR3aa: CASSQGALGNEQFF
abundance: few; v_gene: TRBV18; CDR3aa: CASSGTGGYGYTF
abundance: once; v_gene: TRBV29-1; CDR3aa: CSVTGQGNTEAFF
abundance: .; v_gene: TRBV28; CDR3aa: CASRLRDRGSNQPQHF
abundance: .; v_gene: TRBV11-2; CDR3aa: CASSSRGNAEAFF
abundance: .; v_gene: TRBV2; CDR3aa: CASSLQGIGQPQHF
abundance: .; v_gene: TRBV5-1; CDR3aa: CASSLDRNTEAFF
abundance: .; v_gene: TRBV7-6; CDR3aa: CASSLRTGDSYEQYF
abundance: .; v_gene: TRBV5-1; CDR3aa: CASSLDLAGANVLTF
abundance: .; v_gene: TRBV4-1; CDR3aa: CASSQLDAGTGGRPNEKLFF
abundance: .; v_gene: TRBV18; CDR3aa: CASSLRTTSYEQYF
abundance: .; v_gene: TRBV7-9; CDR3aa: CASSLDNQETQYF
abundance: .; v_gene: TRBV6-5; CDR3aa: CASSSRGRVYGYTF